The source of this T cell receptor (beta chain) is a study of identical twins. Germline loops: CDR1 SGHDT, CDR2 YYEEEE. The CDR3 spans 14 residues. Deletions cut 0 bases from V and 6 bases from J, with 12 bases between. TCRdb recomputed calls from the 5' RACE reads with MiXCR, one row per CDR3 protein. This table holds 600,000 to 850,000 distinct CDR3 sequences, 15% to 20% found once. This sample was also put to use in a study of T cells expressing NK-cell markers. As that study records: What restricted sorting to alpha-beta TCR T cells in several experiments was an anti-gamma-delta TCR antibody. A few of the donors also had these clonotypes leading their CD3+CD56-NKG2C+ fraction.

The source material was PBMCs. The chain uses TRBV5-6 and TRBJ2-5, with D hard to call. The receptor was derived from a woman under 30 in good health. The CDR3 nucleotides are TGTGCCAGCAGCTTGGGGGGTTTGGTGAAGACCCAGTACTTC. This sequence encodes CASSLGGLVKTQYF.